This T cell receptor beta chain was sequenced in a study of blood T cell repertoires in COVID-19. Germline CDR1 reads SNHLY; CDR2 reads FYNNEI. With 6 bases removed from V and 2 bases from J, the gap between germline ends came to 15 bases. This CDR3 spans 15 amino acids. Profiled with immunoSEQ multiplex PCR; TCRdb holds only in-frame clones, not every one. Seen here are approximately 260,000 clones, more than 85% observed once, and the top ten hold around 3.6%. The TCR was taken from a man younger than 30 with active or convalescent COVID-19. The J gene is TRBJ2-3, the V gene TRBV2; possibly TRBD2 for D (5 bases). Sequencing was done on a sample of peripheral blood. The CDR3 DNA sequence: TGTGCCAGCAGCCCTAGGGAGTTTTACACAGATACGCAGTATTTT. Translation: CASSPREFYTDTQYF.